This T cell receptor beta chain was recorded in a study of a mutant IDH1 vaccine in newly diagnosed glioma. Sequenced by immunoSEQ multiplex PCR; TCRdb stores in-frame clones only, minus some. In the table there are about 58,000 clones, around 80% of which are singletons. With regard to this clone: Its antigen is unidentified.

Time point noted: week 5, during vaccination. It was 300 ug of mutant IDH1 20-mer peptide that made up each vaccine dose, given with topical imiquimod. This CDR3 has 13 amino acids. Looked up from germline, CDR1 is SEHNR and CDR2 is FQNEAQ (reference sequence). Trimming removed 2 bases from V and 5 bases from J, with 9 bases in between. This receptor was obtained from a woman in her 50s with glioma. The chain uses TRBV7-9 and TRBJ1-1; D is unresolved. The specimen was PBMCs, collected from a glioma patient whose treatment included an IDH1 peptide vaccine. CDR3: CASSLSRETEAFF. In DNA, the CDR3 is TGTGCCAGCAGCTTAAGTAGGGAAACTGAAGCTTTCTTT.